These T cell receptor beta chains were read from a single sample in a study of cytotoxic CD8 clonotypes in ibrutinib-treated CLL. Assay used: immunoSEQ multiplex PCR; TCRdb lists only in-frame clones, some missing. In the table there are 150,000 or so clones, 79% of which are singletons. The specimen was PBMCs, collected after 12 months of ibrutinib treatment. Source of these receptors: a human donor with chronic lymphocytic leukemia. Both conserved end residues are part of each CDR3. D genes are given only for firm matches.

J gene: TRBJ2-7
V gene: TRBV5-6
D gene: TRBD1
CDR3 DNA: TGTGCCAGCAGCCCGACAGGGGGTGCGTTTTACGAGCAGTACTTC
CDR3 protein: CASSPTGGAFYEQYF

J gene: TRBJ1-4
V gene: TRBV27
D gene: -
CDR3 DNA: TGTGCCAGCAGTACCCACGGGGCCACAACTAATGAAAAACTGTTTTTT
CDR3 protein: CASSTHGATTNEKLFF

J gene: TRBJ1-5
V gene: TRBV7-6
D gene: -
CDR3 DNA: TGTGCCAGCAGCTTAAGGCCCGCAGGGCAAGTTGACAATCAGCCCCAGCATTTT
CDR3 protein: CASSLRPAGQVDNQPQHF

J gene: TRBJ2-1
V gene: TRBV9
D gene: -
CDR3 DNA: TGTGCCAGCAGCGTAGCCGGGAGTCGCTCCTACAATGAGCAGTTCTTC
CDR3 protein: CASSVAGSRSYNEQFF

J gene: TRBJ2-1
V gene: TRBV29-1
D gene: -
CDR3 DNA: TGCAGCGTTGAAGTGGGTGTAGGGAACAATGAGCAGTTCTTC
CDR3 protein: CSVEVGVGNNEQFF

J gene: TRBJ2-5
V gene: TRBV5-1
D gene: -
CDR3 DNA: TGCGCCAGCAGCTTGTTGGCGGCAACGCAAGAGACCCAGTACTTC
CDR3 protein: CASSLLAATQETQYF

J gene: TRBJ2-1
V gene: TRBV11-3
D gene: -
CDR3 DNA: TGTGCCAGCAGCTTAGATGGGGTGTACAATGAGCAGTTCTTC
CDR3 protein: CASSLDGVYNEQFF

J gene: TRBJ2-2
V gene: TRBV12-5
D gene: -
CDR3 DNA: TGTGCTAGTGGCGTAGGGTCCGGGGAGCTGTTTTTT
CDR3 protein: CASGVGSGELFF

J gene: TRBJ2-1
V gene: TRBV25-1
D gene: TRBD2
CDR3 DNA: TGTGCCAGCAGTGAATCCGGCGGGAGGTTGCCCAATGAGCAGTTCTTC
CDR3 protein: CASSESGGRLPNEQFF

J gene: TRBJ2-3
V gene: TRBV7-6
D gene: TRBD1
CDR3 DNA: TGTGCCAGCAGCCAAGACAGGGTTGGAACAGATACGCAGTATTTT
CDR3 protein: CASSQDRVGTDTQYF